This entry describes one T cell receptor beta chain. Its antigen is currently not known. No base qualities exist here, and no much larger clone lies one base off it. TCRbeta CDR3 regions were amplified from genomic DNA using the immunoSEQ Assay, a bias-controlled multiplex PCR. In the source study's methods: The number of nucleated cells in each sample was estimated from the amplification of reference gene primers within the assay. To quantify the absolute abundance of each unique TCRbeta CDR3 rearrangement, sequence reads were collapsed and filtered. For each sample, productive Simpson clonality was calculated as the square root of Simpson's diversity index across productive rearrangements. TCRdb carries this immuneACCESS record with in-frame sequences only. Its versions omit some clonotypes, under half of them owing to an unresolved V gene in the studies checked, with the rest unexplained. V, J and clone size were drawn from that table, and D and trimming were deduced from the DNA. For this sample the table gives fewer than 250,000 clones, of which more than 75% were detected only once. The top ten constitute roughly 3% of the sample.

Clipping removes 6 bases from V and 8 bases from J, with 9 as the unmatched junction base count. Spanning cysteine to phenylalanine, the CDR3 consists of 13 amino acids. The sequence is cut down to CDR3 DNA, 39 bases in frame from base 1. This specimen comes from a study of blood T cell repertoires in COVID-19 (dated by TCRdb to the early 2020s). Describing the broader study: Samples from collaborators originated in the United States, Italy and Spain and spanned both the acute and convalescent phases of COVID-19. The prospective study material was composed of cDNA or gDNA derived from T cells, B-cell-depleted T cells, or PBMCs. Subjects who had been exposed to COVID-19, were actively infected with it, or had recovered from it provided the deeply sampled blood TCRbeta repertoires that made up the dataset. The repertoires were released in a freely available public database intended as a resource for research on the immune response to SARS-CoV-2. Samples were obtained from the ongoing ImmuneRACE study (first 160 participants) and from 1,254 subjects provided by 6 global collaborators. The sample metadata nearly always contained a de-identified subject ID, COVID-19 status, age in years and sex. Where available, HLA class I and class II types were taken from metadata supplied by the sample provider and were not determined by assay-based typing. Overall results and qualifications from the work: Clinical and demographic metadata were provided uncurated, with the amount varying by source and participant.

Whole blood was collected in K2EDTA tubes by collaborating institutions according to the institutions' own protocols. Collaborator samples were shipped for TCRbeta analysis as frozen whole blood, isolated PBMCs, or DNA extracted from either sample type. This sequence was found in a man in his sixties with acute or convalescent COVID-19. The sample was peripheral blood. The rearrangement joined TRBV12-3 or TRBV12-4 to TRBJ1-2, and 7 junctional nucleotides match TRBD1. CDR3 sequence: CASSTGTDGGYTF. The DNA sequence is given as TGTGCCAGCAGCACAGGGACAGACGGGGGCTACACCTTC.